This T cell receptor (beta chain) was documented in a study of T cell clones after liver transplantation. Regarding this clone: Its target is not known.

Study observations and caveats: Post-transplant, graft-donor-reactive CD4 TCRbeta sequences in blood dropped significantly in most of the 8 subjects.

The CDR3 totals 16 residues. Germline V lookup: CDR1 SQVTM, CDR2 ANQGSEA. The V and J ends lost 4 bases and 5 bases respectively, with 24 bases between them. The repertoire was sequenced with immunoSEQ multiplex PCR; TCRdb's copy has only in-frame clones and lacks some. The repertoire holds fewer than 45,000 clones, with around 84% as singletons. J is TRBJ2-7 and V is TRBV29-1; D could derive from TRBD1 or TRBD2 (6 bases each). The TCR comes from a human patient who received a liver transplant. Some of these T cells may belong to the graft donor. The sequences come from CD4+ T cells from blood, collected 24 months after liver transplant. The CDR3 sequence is CSVVGGGSLWEDEQYF. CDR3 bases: TGCAGCGTTGTGGGGGGCGGTAGTCTTTGGGAGGACGAGCAGTACTTC.